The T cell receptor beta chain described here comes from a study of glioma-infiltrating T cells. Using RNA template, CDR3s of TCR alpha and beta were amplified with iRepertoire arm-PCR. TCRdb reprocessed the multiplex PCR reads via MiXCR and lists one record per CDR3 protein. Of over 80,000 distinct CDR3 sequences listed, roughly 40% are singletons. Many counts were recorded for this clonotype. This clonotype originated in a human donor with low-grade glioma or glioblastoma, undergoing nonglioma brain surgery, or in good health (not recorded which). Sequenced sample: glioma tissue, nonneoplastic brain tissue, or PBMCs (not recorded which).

The CDR3 spells CSVILQTSDGYTF. In nucleotides, the CDR3 is TGCAGCGTGATCCTACAGACTTCTGATGGCTACACCTTC. This sequence joins TRBV29-1 and TRBJ1-2; D is ambiguous. Trimming took off 6 bases at V and 6 bases at J, with 17 bases between the two ends. Germline lookup yields CDR1 SQVTM and CDR2 ANQGSEA. The CDR3 is 13 amino acids.